The 15 T cell receptor beta chains listed next were all sequenced from one sample in a study of STAT3 mutations in large granular lymphocyte leukemia. Profiled with immunoSEQ multiplex PCR; TCRdb holds only in-frame clones, not every one. The profile shows around 4,000 clones, 82% of them singletons. These TCRs' antigens remain unknown. Study outcomes and limitations: Every T-LGLL patient had at least one immunodominant TCRbeta clonotype.

What was sequenced was peripheral blood mononuclear cells. These TCRs come from a boy under 18 with T-cell large granular lymphocyte leukemia. Some clones in this sample may be carry-over from other donors' samples.

This chain links TRBV9 with TRBJ2-3, with 8 bases lining up with TRBD2. The CDR3 runs to 15 residues. The germline CDR1 and CDR2 sequences are SGDLS and YYNGEE. V was pared by 1 base and J by 6 bases, with 7 bases of the junction left unmatched. Written as DNA, the CDR3 is TGTGCCAGCAGCGTACACAGCGGGGGTGGGGATACGCAGTATTTT. Translated: CASSVHSGGGDTQYF.

J is TRBJ2-7 and V is TRBV6-6; D possibly corresponds to TRBD1 (5 bases). Trimming shortened V by 2 bases and J by 5 bases, and 13 bases separated the two germline ends. The CDR3 has 14 amino acids. The germline CDR1 and CDR2 sequences are MNHNY and SVGAGI (reference sequence). The CDR3 region is CASSYQQGTNEQYF. In nucleotides, the CDR3 is TGTGCCAGCAGTTACCAGCAGGGCACTAACGAGCAGTACTTC.

This chain uses TRBV12-5 with TRBJ2-2; 10 nucleotides align to TRBD2. Unmatched junction bases numbered 7, after V lost 0 bases and J lost 6 bases. The CDR3 has 17 amino acids. The germline V gene has CDR1 LGHNT and CDR2 FRNRAP. Here the CDR3 DNA reads TGTGCTAGTGGTTTGGTACGGGGAAGCGGGAGGGCCGGGGAGCTGTTTTTT. It translates to CASGLVRGSGRAGELFF.

The chain is built from TRBV7-9 and TRBJ1-2; D remains unclear. In germline, CDR1 is SEHNR, CDR2 FQNEAQ (reference sequence). The CDR3 contains 12 residues. The V end lost 1 base, the J end lost 8 bases, and 8 bases lay between the germline ends. CDR3 sequence (DNA): TGTGCCAGCAGCTTAGGGACGGGCGGCTACACCTTC. Translating gives CASSLGTGGYTF.

The chain links TRBV18 to TRBJ2-7; 7 bases map to TRBD2. The CDR3 is made up of 14 amino acids. Trimming cost V 2 bases and J 0 bases; bases outside gene matches: 1. Germline loops: CDR1 KGHSH, CDR2 LQKENI. This CDR3 reads CASSPTGGSYEQYF. The CDR3 bases are TGTGCCAGCTCACCAACGGGGGGCTCCTACGAGCAGTACTTC.

The table lists this clone with a few counts. The chain joins TRBV4-1 to TRBJ2-3; D ambiguous. The CDR3 contains 14 residues. Germline assignment: CDR1 MGHRA and CDR2 YSYEKL. Trimming removed 0 bases from V and 2 bases from J, with 6 bases in between. As DNA, the CDR3 is TGCGCCAGCAGCCAAGATACTAACACAGATACGCAGTATTTT. Protein sequence: CASSQDTNTDTQYF.

The count of this clone is one. The rearrangement joins TRBV18 to TRBJ1-5; D is possibly TRBD1 (5 bases). Trimming stripped 5 bases from V and 9 bases from J, with 17 bases between. The CDR3 totals 14 residues. Per the germline V gene, CDR1 is KGHSH and CDR2 is LQKENI. The CDR3 DNA follows: TGTGCCAGCTCATCGGCAGGACATAGCACGCCCCAGCATTTT. Amino acids: CASSSAGHSTPQHF.

In its sample, this clone was seen a few times. The genes are TRBV7-8 and TRBJ1-2; D is ambiguous. The length of the CDR3 is 12 residues. V shed 2 bases and J shed 13 bases, with 14 bases lying between them. Germline V gives CDR1 SGHVS, CDR2 FQNEAQ. CDR3 residues: CASSLMETAGTF. CDR3 sequence (DNA): TGTGCCAGCAGCTTAATGGAAACAGCTGGCACCTTC.

The rearrangement links TRBV21-1 to TRBJ2-1. TRBV21-1 is a pseudogene locus. There are 15 residues in the CDR3. CDR3 nucleotides: TGTGCCAGCAGCGATATTCGGACCGAAACCGATGAGCAGTTCTTC. Its protein product is CASSDIRTETDEQFF.

This chain connects TRBV6-1 to TRBJ1-5; D is perhaps TRBD1 (5 bases). Per germline, CDR1 MNHNS and CDR2 SASEGT. V dropped 2 bases and J dropped 10 bases, with 21 bases sitting between them. There are 16 residues in the CDR3. CDR3: CASSEKSGGKVDPQHF. CDR3 sequence (DNA): TGTGCCAGCAGTGAAAAGTCCGGGGGGAAGGTCGATCCCCAGCATTTT.

The chain has TRBV5-6 and TRBJ2-1; 8 positions agree with TRBD2. J gave up 2 bases and V 3 bases, and 4 bases lay outside the gene matches. The CDR3 has 15 amino acids. Germline-derived CDR1 and CDR2 are SGHDT and YYEEEE. The CDR3 DNA sequence: TGTGCCAGCAGCTGCACTAGCGGACCCTACAATGAGCAGTTCTTC. Protein: CASSCTSGPYNEQFF.

The DNA of the CDR3 is TGTGCCAGCAGCCCTTGGACAGGGACCAACTATGGCTACACCTTC. It yields the protein CASSPWTGTNYGYTF. The rearrangement joins TRBV14 to TRBJ1-2; the match to TRBD1 covers 8 bases. Germline trimming cut 4 bases from V and 2 bases from J; bases unmatched to any gene: 6. This CDR3 has 15 amino acids. Germline values: CDR1 SGHDN, CDR2 FVKESK. Looking up the rest from reference TRBV14 and TRBJ1-2 gives the full variable domain: EAGVTQFPSHSVIEKGQTVTLRCDPISGHDNLYWYRRVMGKEIKFLLHFVKESKQDESGMPNNRFLAERTGGTYSTLKVQPAELEDSGVYFCASSPWTGTNYGYTFGSGTRLTVV.

The chain combines TRBV27 with TRBJ1-6; 7 bases map to TRBD1. The ends lost 4 bases at V and 7 bases at J; junction bases unmatched: 7. Germline-derived CDR1 and CDR2 are MNHEY and SMNVEV (reference sequence). The CDR3 loop spans 15 amino acids. CDR3 residues: CASSWKQGWNSPLHF. The CDR3, as DNA: TGTGCCAGCAGTTGGAAACAGGGGTGGAATTCACCCCTCCACTTT.

This rearrangement joins TRBV5-5 to TRBJ1-5; D is possibly TRBD1 (5 bases). Per the germline V gene, CDR1 is SGHKS and CDR2 is YYEKEE (reference sequence). V was trimmed by 0 bases and J by 1 base, leaving 11 bases between them. CDR3 length: 16 amino acids. The CDR3 region is CASSLAGAGSNQPQHF. Here the CDR3 DNA reads TGTGCCAGCAGCTTGGCCGGGGCCGGGAGCAATCAGCCCCAGCATTTT.

The V gene is TRBV6-1, the J gene TRBJ1-2; 7 bases map to TRBD1. In germline, CDR1 is MNHNS, CDR2 SASEGT. V trimming: 7 bases; J trimming: 2 bases; junction bases outside the gene matches: 1. There are 12 residues in the CDR3. The CDR3 sequence is CASKQGNYGYTF. The CDR3 DNA reads TGTGCCAGCAAACAGGGGAACTATGGCTACACCTTC.